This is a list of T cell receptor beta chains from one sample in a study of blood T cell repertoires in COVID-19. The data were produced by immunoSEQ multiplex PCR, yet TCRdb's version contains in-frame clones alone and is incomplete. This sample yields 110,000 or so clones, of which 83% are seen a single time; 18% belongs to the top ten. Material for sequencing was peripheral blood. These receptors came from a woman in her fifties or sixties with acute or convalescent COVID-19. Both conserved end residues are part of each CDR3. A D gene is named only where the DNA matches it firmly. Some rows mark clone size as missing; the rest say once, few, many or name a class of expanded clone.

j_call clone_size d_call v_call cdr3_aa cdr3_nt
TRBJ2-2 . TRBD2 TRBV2 CASSFSTSPIGTGELFF TGTGCCAGCAGCTTTTCGACTAGCCCCATCGGTACCGGGGAGCTGTTTTTT
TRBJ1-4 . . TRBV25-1 CASSPEGQLKLFF TGTGCCAGCAGCCCCGAAGGACAGTTAAAACTGTTTTTT
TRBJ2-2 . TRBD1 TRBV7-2 CASSSRQGAWELFF TGTGCCAGCAGTTCACGTCAGGGGGCGTGGGAGCTGTTTTTT
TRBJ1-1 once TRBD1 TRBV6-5 CASLLTGWNTEAFF TGTGCCAGCCTCCTGACAGGGTGGAACACTGAAGCTTTCTTT
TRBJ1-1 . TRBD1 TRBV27 CASSPINRGFTEAFF TGTGCCAGCAGTCCAATAAACAGGGGCTTCACTGAAGCTTTCTTT
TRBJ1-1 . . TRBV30 CAWSVRENTEAFF TGTGCCTGGAGTGTACGAGAGAATACTGAAGCTTTCTTT
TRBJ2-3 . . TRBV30 CACHPALGGADTQYF TGTGCCTGTCACCCGGCACTAGGGGGGGCAGATACGCAGTATTTT
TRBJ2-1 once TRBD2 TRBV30 CAWSGLAGGSSEQFF TGTGCCTGGAGTGGGCTAGCGGGAGGTTCCAGTGAGCAGTTCTTC
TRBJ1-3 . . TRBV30 CAWAGQGNTIYF TGTGCCTGGGCCGGACAGGGAAACACCATATATTTT
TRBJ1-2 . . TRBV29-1 CLNCGYTF TGCCTCAACTGTGGCTACACCTTC
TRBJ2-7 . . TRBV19 CASSITGSYEQYF TGTGCCAGTAGTATAACAGGGTCCTACGAGCAGTACTTC
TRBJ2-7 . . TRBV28 CASSPHYEQYF TGTGCCAGCAGTCCACACTACGAGCAGTACTTC
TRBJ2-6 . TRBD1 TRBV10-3 CAISQTGGAGANVLTF TGTGCCATCAGCCAGACAGGGGGCGCTGGGGCCAACGTCCTGACTTTC
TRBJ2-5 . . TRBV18 CASSPRTAETQYF TGTGCCAGCTCACCACGGACAGCGGAGACCCAGTACTTC
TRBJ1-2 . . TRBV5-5 CASSFQQDPSGYTF TGTGCCAGCAGCTTTCAACAGGACCCAAGTGGCTACACCTTC
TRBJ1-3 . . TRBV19 CASSMRGGERNTIYF TGTGCCAGTAGTATGAGGGGAGGCGAAAGAAACACCATATATTTT
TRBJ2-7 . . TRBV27 CASSLELAIGEQYF TGTGCCAGCAGTTTAGAACTAGCTATCGGCGAGCAGTACTTC
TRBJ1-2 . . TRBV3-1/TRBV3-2 CASSLVSGGSGYTF TGTGCCAGCAGCCTCGTAAGCGGGGGATCTGGCTACACCTTC
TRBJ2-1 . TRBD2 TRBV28 CASSLWGLRGTSIPNEQFF TGTGCCAGCAGTTTATGGGGGCTCAGGGGGACTAGCATCCCCAATGAGCAGTTCTTC
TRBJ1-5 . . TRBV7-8 CASRSRDIYQPQHF TGTGCCAGCAGATCTAGGGACATCTATCAGCCCCAGCATTTT
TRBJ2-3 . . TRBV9 CASSVDPTAGTQYF TGTGCCAGCAGCGTAGATCCCACGGCGGGTACGCAGTATTTT
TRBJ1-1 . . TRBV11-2 CASSFTRETEAFF TGTGCCAGCAGCTTCACCCGGGAGACTGAAGCTTTCTTT
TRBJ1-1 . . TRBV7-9 CASSLSGWWERAEAFF TGTGCCAGCAGCTTATCAGGGTGGTGGGAGCGGGCTGAAGCTTTCTTT
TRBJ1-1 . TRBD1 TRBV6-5 CASSYSNQGTGRAFF TGTGCCAGCAGTTACTCGAACCAAGGGACAGGGAGAGCTTTCTTT
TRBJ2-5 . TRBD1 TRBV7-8 CASSLQGTGVETQYF TGTGCCAGCAGCTTACAGGGAACAGGGGTCGAGACCCAGTACTTC
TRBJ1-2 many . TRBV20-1 CSASLAGEGWGTGYTF TGCAGTGCTAGTTTGGCAGGGGAGGGTTGGGGGACTGGCTACACCTTC
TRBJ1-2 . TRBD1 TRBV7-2 CASSLSDRMPRVYGYTF TGTGCCAGCAGCTTATCGGACAGGATGCCCCGCGTCTATGGCTACACCTTC
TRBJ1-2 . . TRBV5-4 CASSSIEQNYGYTF TGTGCCAGCAGCTCCATAGAGCAAAACTATGGCTACACCTTC
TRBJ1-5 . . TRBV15 CATSSLQSNQPQHF TGTGCCACCAGCAGTCTACAGTCCAATCAGCCCCAGCATTTT
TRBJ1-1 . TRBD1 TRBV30 CAEHRGRGTEAFF TGTGCCGAACACAGGGGGCGCGGAACTGAAGCTTTCTTT
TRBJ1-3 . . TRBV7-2 CASSPGGGGNTIYF TGTGCCAGCAGCCCCGGGGGGGGTGGAAACACCATATATTTT
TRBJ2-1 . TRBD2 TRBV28 CASSLWGLGAPGLAGRDEQFF TGTGCCAGCAGTTTATGGGGTTTGGGAGCCCCGGGACTAGCGGGACGAGATGAGCAGTTCTTC
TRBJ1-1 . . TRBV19 CASSILDKAEAFF TGTGCCAGTAGTATCCTGGACAAGGCTGAAGCTTTCTTT
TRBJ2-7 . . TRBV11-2 CASSLETLPYDEQYF TGTGCCAGCAGCTTAGAGACTCTTCCATATGACGAGCAGTACTTC
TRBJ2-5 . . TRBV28 CASSYRWGQKETQYF TGTGCCAGCAGCTACCGATGGGGCCAAAAAGAGACCCAGTACTTC
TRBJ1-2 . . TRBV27 CASSLGGFDGYTF TGTGCCAGCAGTTTAGGGGGCTTCGATGGCTACACCTTC
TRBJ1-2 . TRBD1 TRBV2 CASNPFRQGGDYGYTF TGTGCCAGCAACCCGTTCCGACAGGGAGGTGACTATGGCTACACCTTC
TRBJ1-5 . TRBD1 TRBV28 CASQSRDSDNQPQHF TGTGCCAGCCAATCCCGGGACAGTGATAATCAGCCCCAGCATTTT
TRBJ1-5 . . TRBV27 CASPRAGVSNQPQHF TGTGCCAGCCCCCGCGCTGGAGTTAGCAATCAGCCCCAGCATTTT
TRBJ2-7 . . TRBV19 CASSISLGGNYEQYF TGTGCCAGTAGTATAAGTTTGGGCGGGAACTACGAGCAGTACTTC
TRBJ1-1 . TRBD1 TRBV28 CASSSLLNRDRPWEAFF TGTGCCAGCAGTTCCTTACTGAACCGGGACAGGCCTTGGGAAGCTTTCTTT
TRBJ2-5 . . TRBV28 CASSFWDKETQYF TGTGCCAGCAGTTTCTGGGACAAGGAGACCCAGTACTTC
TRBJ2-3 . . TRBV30 CAWSETDTQYF TGTGCCTGGAGCGAGACAGATACGCAGTATTTT
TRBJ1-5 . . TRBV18 CASSQHVNQPQHF TGTGCCAGCTCGCAACATGTCAATCAGCCCCAGCATTTT
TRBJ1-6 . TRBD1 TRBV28 CASSLRDRLNSPLHF TGTGCCAGCAGTCTCCGGGACAGGCTCAATTCACCCCTCCACTTT
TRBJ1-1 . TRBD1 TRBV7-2 CASSIGTGNTEAFF TGTGCCAGCAGCATAGGGACAGGCAACACTGAAGCTTTCTTT
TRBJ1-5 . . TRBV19 CASSIPPPNIIQPQHF TGTGCCAGTAGTATACCCCCCCCCAACATAATTCAGCCCCAGCATTTT
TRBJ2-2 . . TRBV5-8 CASSSRGWTGELFF TGTGCCAGCAGCTCCCGGGGGTGGACCGGGGAGCTGTTTTTT
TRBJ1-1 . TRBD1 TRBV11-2 CASSLGRGRTEAFF TGTGCCAGCAGCTTAGGGAGGGGGCGGACTGAAGCTTTCTTT
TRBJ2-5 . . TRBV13 CASRSGVVGQETQYF TGTGCCAGCAGGTCAGGGGTCGTGGGACAAGAGACCCAGTACTTC
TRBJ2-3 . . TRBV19 CASSKRGGPDTQYF TGTGCCAGTAGTAAGCGAGGGGGACCAGATACGCAGTATTTT
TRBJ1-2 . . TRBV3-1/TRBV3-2 CASSQGAGLSYGYTF TGTGCCAGCAGCCAAGGAGCAGGGCTCTCGTATGGCTACACCTTC
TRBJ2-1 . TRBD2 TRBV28 CASSFSSGAGGEFF TGTGCCAGCAGTTTTTCTAGCGGGGCAGGGGGTGAGTTCTTC
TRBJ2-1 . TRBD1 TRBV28 CASSSNRQGNEQFF TGTGCCAGCAGTTCAAACCGACAGGGGAATGAGCAGTTCTTC
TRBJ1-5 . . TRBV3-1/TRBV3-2 CASPREPNQPQHF TGTGCCAGCCCACGGGAGCCCAATCAGCCCCAGCATTTT